This TCR beta chain was identified in a study of T cell responses to AZD1222 COVID-19 vaccine. To note about this clone: What it binds is unknown.

Method: immunoSEQ multiplex PCR; TCRdb's copy keeps in-frame clones and lacks some. Of about 100,000 clones in the sample, roughly 89% were seen once. Study findings and constraints: White British donors predominated, females outnumbered males, and clonal diversity was possibly underestimated.

Deletions cut 5 bases from V and 5 bases from J, with 13 bases between. The germline V gene encodes CDR1 KGHDR and CDR2 SFDVKD. The CDR3 runs 14 residues. This chain uses TRBV24-1 with TRBJ2-3; tentative D call: TRBD2 (6 bases). This clonotype was obtained from an adult in good health. Sequences were derived from peripheral blood, sampled on day 0 of AZD1222 vaccination. CDR3 nucleotides: TGTGCCACCAGTGGGGTGTTGCGGGAAGATACGCAGTATTTT. Translated: CATSGVLREDTQYF.